Given below is one T cell receptor beta chain in context. Its target is unknown. CDR3 length: 16 amino acids. V was clipped by 3 bases and J by 3 bases; unmatched bases: 11. Germline values: CDR1 SGDLS, CDR2 YYNGEE. TCRdb called the 5' RACE reads again in MiXCR, with one record for every CDR3 protein. The table has 55,000 to 65,000 distinct CDR3 sequences, roughly an eighth seen once. This specimen belongs to a study of early T cells in non-severe SARS-CoV-2 infection. General observations from the study: Anti-spike CD8 responses were favored by VDJdb matching, which missed private and CD4 specificities.

The genes are TRBV9 and TRBJ2-7; 8 nucleotides agree with TRBD2. The sequence was collected from an adult who was a healthcare worker with PCR-confirmed SARS-CoV-2 infection or an uninfected control (not recorded which). Input material: whole blood. CDR3 protein: CASSGKAGDPLYEQYF. DNA of the CDR3: TGTGCCAGCAGCGGGAAAGCGGGAGACCCTCTCTACGAGCAGTACTTC.